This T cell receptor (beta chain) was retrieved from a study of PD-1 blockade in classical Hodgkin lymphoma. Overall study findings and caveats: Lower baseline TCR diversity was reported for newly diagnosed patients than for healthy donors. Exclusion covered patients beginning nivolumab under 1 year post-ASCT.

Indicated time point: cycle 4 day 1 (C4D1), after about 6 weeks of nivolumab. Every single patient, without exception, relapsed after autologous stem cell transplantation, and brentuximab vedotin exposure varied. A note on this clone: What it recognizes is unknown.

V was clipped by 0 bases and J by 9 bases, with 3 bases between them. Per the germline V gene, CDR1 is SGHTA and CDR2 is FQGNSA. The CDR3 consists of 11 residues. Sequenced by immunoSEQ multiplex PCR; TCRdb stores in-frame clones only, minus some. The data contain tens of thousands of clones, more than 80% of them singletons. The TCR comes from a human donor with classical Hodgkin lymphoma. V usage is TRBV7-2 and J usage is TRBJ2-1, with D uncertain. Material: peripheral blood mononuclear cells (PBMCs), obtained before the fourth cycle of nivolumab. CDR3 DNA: TGTGCCAGCAGCTTAGCTCCTGAGCAGTTCTTC. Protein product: CASSLAPEQFF.